These 8 T cell receptor beta chains came from one sample sequenced in a study of blood T cell repertoires in COVID-19. Sequenced by immunoSEQ multiplex PCR; TCRdb stores in-frame clones only, minus some. The sample shows 80,000 to 130,000 clones, roughly nine tenths of them seen only once. Input material: peripheral blood. These receptors all come from a man in his sixties with acute or convalescent COVID-19.

The J gene is TRBJ1-3, the V gene TRBV4-2, with D uncertain. V gave up 4 bases and J gave up 1 base, with 11 bases separating them. The CDR3 loop spans 15 amino acids. The V gene's germline CDR1 is LGHNA and CDR2 YNFKEQ. The CDR3, as DNA: TGTGCCAGCAGCCTAAGTACAGCTTCTGGAAACACCATATATTTT. The encoded protein is CASSLSTASGNTIYF.

V gene TRBV5-1 combines with J gene TRBJ2-1, with 9 bases aligning to TRBD2. The CDR3 length is 14 residues. Germline assignment: CDR1 SGHRS and CDR2 YFSETQ. V dropped 5 bases and J dropped 9; count of bases not matched to a gene: 9. CDR3 in amino acids: CASSSRAGGGEQFF. The CDR3 region has the DNA TGCGCCAGCAGTTCTCGGGCGGGAGGGGGTGAGCAGTTCTTC.

The chain has TRBV19 and TRBJ1-1; D possibly corresponds to TRBD1 (6 bases). CDR3 length: 14 amino acids. Germline V lookup: CDR1 LNHDA, CDR2 SQIVND (reference sequence). The ends were cut back, 3 bases at V and 0 bases at J, with 8 bases in the middle. CDR3 protein: CASSIRDMNTEAFF. CDR3 nucleotides: TGTGCCAGTAGTATCAGGGACATGAACACTGAAGCTTTCTTT. The complete variable domain, with remaining parts taken from reference TRBV19 and TRBJ1-1, reads DGGITQSPKYLFRKEGQNVTLSCEQNLNHDAMYWYRQDPGQGLRLIYYSQIVNDFQKGDIAEGYSVSREKKESFPLTVTSAQKNPTAFYLCASSIRDMNTEAFFGQGTRLTVV.

The CDR3 is CASSVGGTRNYEQYF. In nucleotides, the CDR3 is TGTGCCAGCAGCGTAGGGGGGACTAGGAACTACGAGCAGTACTTC. This chain uses TRBV9 with TRBJ2-7, with 8 bases fitting TRBD2. V was pared by 0 bases and J by 3 bases, with 5 bases of the junction left unmatched. Per germline, CDR1 SGDLS and CDR2 YYNGEE. The CDR3 has 15 amino acids.

The rearrangement joins TRBV28 to TRBJ2-7, with 8 bases that match TRBD1. The V gene end was trimmed by 5 bases and the J gene end by 3 bases; junction bases not matched to a gene: 6. Germline lookup yields CDR1 MDHEN and CDR2 SYDVKM. The CDR3 has 14 amino acids. The CDR3 region is CASSPPGTGYEQYF. CDR3 coding DNA: TGTGCCAGCAGTCCTCCCGGGACAGGCTACGAGCAGTACTTC.

The chain carries TRBV2 and TRBJ1-2; 8 bases fit TRBD1. The ends lost 5 bases at V and 8 bases at J; junction bases unmatched: 7. Germline CDR1 is SNHLY and CDR2 is FYNNEI. This CDR3 has 13 amino acids. CDR3 sequence reads: CASSFGQGLGYTF. The CDR3 DNA reads TGTGCCAGCAGTTTTGGACAGGGTTTAGGCTACACCTTC.

V usage is TRBV7-2 and J usage is TRBJ2-2; 7 nucleotides align to TRBD1. The CDR3 totals 17 residues. V trimming: 3 bases; J trimming: 2 bases; junction bases outside the gene matches: 9. Germline V gene sequence: CDR1 SGHTA, CDR2 FQGNSA. The CDR3 nucleotides are TGTGCCAGCAGCTTTCACAGGGGAGTCCGAAACACCGGGGAGCTGTTTTTT. This encodes CASSFHRGVRNTGELFF.

This chain joins TRBV11-3 and TRBJ2-1; 10 positions match TRBD1. The trim removed 6 bases at V and 5 bases at J, leaving 7 bases unmatched. Looked up from germline, CDR1 is SGHNT and CDR2 is YENEEA. The CDR3 runs 15 residues. CDR3 bases: TGTGCCAGCAGTCGCCGGGACAGGGGCGACAATGAGCAGTTCTTC. Protein: CASSRRDRGDNEQFF.